The clone carrying this T cell receptor (beta chain) showed up just once. This specimen comes from a study of blood T cell repertoires in COVID-19. The overall study: The United States, Italy and Spain were the sources of the acute and convalescent COVID-19 samples.

Sequenced by immunoSEQ multiplex PCR; TCRdb stores in-frame clones only, minus some. The sample lists around 170,000 clones, 88% occurring once. The CDR3 sequence is 15 residues long. V was cut by 5 bases and J by 6 bases, with 17 bases left in between. Germline CDR1 reads LNHDA; CDR2 reads SQIVND (reference sequence). The rearrangement joins TRBV19 to TRBJ2-1, with D tentatively TRBD2 (5 bases). Specimen: peripheral blood. The receptor comes from a man aged 55 to 70 with acute or convalescent COVID-19. CDR3 amino acids: CASSASPPQLNEQFF. Here the CDR3 DNA reads TGTGCCAGTAGTGCTAGCCCCCCTCAACTCAATGAGCAGTTCTTC.